This passage covers 21 T cell receptor beta chains from one sample sequenced in a study of blood T cell repertoires in COVID-19. Data came from immunoSEQ multiplex PCR; TCRdb stores just in-frame clones and leaves some out. The sample shows tens of thousands of clones, approximately 83% of them seen only once. Sequences were obtained from peripheral blood. The source is a man aged 40-49 years with acute or convalescent COVID-19.

The chain is built from TRBV5-4 and TRBJ1-2; a possible D gene is TRBD1 (6 bases). The CDR3 contains 14 residues. The germline gives CDR1 SGHNT, CDR2 YYREEE (reference sequence). The V and J ends lost 2 bases and 3 bases respectively, with 11 bases between them. The DNA for the CDR3 is TGTGCCAGCAGCTTACCGGGACAATACTATGGCTACACCTTC. Protein product: CASSLPGQYYGYTF.

This chain connects TRBV5-8 to TRBJ1-5; 10 positions agree with TRBD1. Looked up from germline, CDR1 is SGHTS and CDR2 is YDEGEE. The CDR3 extends over 19 amino acids. V was pared by 4 bases and J by 2 bases, with 15 bases of the junction left unmatched. CDR3 sequence (DNA): TGTGCCAGCAGCGAAGACAGGGGGCAATGGGGTTGGCGCAATCAGCCCCAGCATTTT. Translated, it gives CASSEDRGQWGWRNQPQHF.

The chain recombines TRBV3-1 (or the pseudogene TRBV3-2) with TRBJ1-1; a possible D gene is TRBD1 (6 bases). Trimming cost V 3 bases and J 1 base, with 9 bases left between them. Germline V gene data show CDR1 as LGHDT and CDR2 as YNNKEL (reference sequence). The CDR3 is 14 amino acids. CDR3 region: CASSHRGTNTEAFF. CDR3 in DNA: TGTGCCAGCAGCCACAGGGGTACGAACACTGAAGCTTTCTTT.

This clone was detected only a few times. The chain has TRBV5-1 and TRBJ1-5, with 7 positions matching TRBD1. Germline lookup yields CDR1 SGHRS and CDR2 YFSETQ. This CDR3 has 15 residues. J was trimmed by 4 bases and V by 0 bases; bases with no gene match: 4. CDR3 DNA: TGCGCCAGCAGCTTGGGAGGGACAGATAATCAGCCCCAGCATTTT. Encoded protein: CASSLGGTDNQPQHF.

The chain combines TRBV19 with TRBJ1-6; the D is unclear. V was cut by 4 bases and J by 7 bases, with 11 bases left in between. Germline CDR1 and CDR2: LNHDA and SQIVND (reference sequence). CDR3 length equals 14 residues. The CDR3 is CASSRESGNSPLHF. Here the CDR3 DNA reads TGTGCCAGTAGTAGGGAATCGGGAAATTCACCCCTCCACTTT.

The chain combines TRBV2 with TRBJ2-7; a possible D gene is TRBD1 (5 bases). Germline V gene sequence: CDR1 SNHLY, CDR2 FYNNEI. The CDR3 length is 13 residues. V was clipped by 0 bases and J by 6 bases, with 9 bases between them. The CDR3 loop is CASSEARRGEQYV. CDR3 nucleotides: TGTGCCAGCAGTGAAGCGCGAAGGGGCGAGCAGTACGTC.

The chain links TRBV6-1 to TRBJ1-5; D perhaps matches TRBD1 (6 bases). This CDR3 region has 13 residues. Germline assignment: CDR1 MNHNS and CDR2 SASEGT. V dropped 2 bases and J dropped 7 bases, with 9 bases sitting between them. This chain's CDR3 is CASSELTGQPQHF. The CDR3 DNA reads TGTGCCAGCAGTGAACTTACAGGGCAGCCCCAGCATTTT.

This chain joins TRBV15 and TRBJ2-2; 9 positions match TRBD1. Germline V lookup: CDR1 LNHNV, CDR2 YYDKDF (reference sequence). The CDR3 has 16 amino acids. V lost 3 bases and J lost 6; bases outside the gene matches: 8. The CDR3 DNA follows: TGTGCCACCAGCAGTCGACAGGGGGTAACGGCCGGGGAGCTGTTTTTT. It codes for CATSSRQGVTAGELFF.

The chain carries TRBV11-2 and TRBJ1-4; possible D gene TRBD1, 6 bases. The CDR3 runs to 16 residues. Germline loops: CDR1 SGHAT, CDR2 FQNNGV. V gave up 6 bases and J gave up 5 bases, with 19 bases separating them. The CDR3 DNA follows: TGTGCCAGCAGTTATAGACTTGGACAGCCAAATGAAAAACTGTTTTTT. The encoded protein is CASSYRLGQPNEKLFF.

V and J are TRBV2 and TRBJ1-1; D is perhaps TRBD1 (6 bases). V lost 6 bases and J 3 bases, leaving 14 bases between the germline ends. Germline V CDR1 and CDR2: SNHLY, FYNNEI. The CDR3 runs to 14 residues. The CDR3 nucleotides are TGTGCCAGCAGAATGATGGACAGAGACACTGAAGCTTTCTTT. Its protein is CASRMMDRDTEAFF.

This clone was counted a few times. This chain uses TRBV18 with TRBJ1-3, with 9 positions matching TRBD1. V was clipped by 0 bases and J by 0 bases; unmatched bases: 15. The CDR3 runs to 21 residues. Germline-derived CDR1 and CDR2 are KGHSH and LQKENI. The CDR3 DNA follows: TGTGCCAGCTCACCACCCAGGGACAGGGAATCGATGTGGAACTCTGGAAACACCATATATTTT. Translated, it gives CASSPPRDRESMWNSGNTIYF.

The chain couples TRBV5-6 to TRBJ1-3; D unclear. The CDR3 is 15 amino acids. V was cut by 2 bases and J by 0 bases, with 9 bases left in between. The V gene's germline CDR1 is SGHDT and CDR2 YYEEEE. CDR3 nucleotide sequence: TGTGCCAGCAGCTTATGGCAAACCTCTGGAAACACCATATATTTT. This translates into CASSLWQTSGNTIYF.

This chain joins TRBV9 and TRBJ2-3, with 7 bases that match TRBD2. The CDR3 runs 16 residues. The V gene end was trimmed by 0 bases and the J gene end by 5 bases; junction bases not matched to a gene: 9. Germline CDR1 SGDLS, CDR2 YYNGEE. The CDR3 protein is CASSVVWRRGIDTQYF. In DNA form, the CDR3 reads TGTGCCAGCAGCGTAGTATGGAGGCGGGGGATAGATACGCAGTATTTT.

The V and J genes are TRBV5-5 and TRBJ2-1; TRBD1 is a possible D gene (6 bases). This CDR3 region has 15 residues. Germline-derived CDR1 and CDR2 are SGHKS and YYEKEE (reference sequence). V was shortened by 3 bases and J by 4 bases, with 14 bases between the two germline ends. CDR3 protein: CASSSTGSSYNEQFF. The CDR3 DNA reads TGTGCCAGCAGCTCGACAGGCTCATCATACAATGAGCAGTTCTTC.

The chain employs TRBV5-1 and TRBJ2-2, with unresolved D. V lost 0 bases and J lost 1, with 7 bases in between. Germline loops: CDR1 SGHRS, CDR2 YFSETQ. This CDR3 comprises 15 residues. CDR3: CASSLGAQNTGELFF. DNA of the CDR3: TGCGCCAGCAGCTTGGGGGCCCAGAACACCGGGGAGCTGTTTTTT.

The chain has TRBV18 and TRBJ2-6; D is possibly TRBD1 (6 bases). The CDR3 covers 15 residues. Trimming pared 7 bases from V and 3 bases from J, leaving 13 bases between. Per germline, CDR1 KGHSH and CDR2 LQKENI. The CDR3 is CASLRTGRGANVLTF. In DNA form, the CDR3 reads TGTGCCAGCTTAAGAACAGGGCGTGGGGCCAACGTCCTGACTTTC.

The chain joins TRBV27 to TRBJ1-4, with 9 bases aligning to TRBD1. CDR1 and CDR2 (germline): MNHEY, SMNVEV (reference sequence). V lost 4 bases, J lost 8 bases, and 5 bases stayed unmatched. CDR3 length: 14 residues. The CDR3 loop is CASSYRGRAEKLFF. The CDR3 region has the DNA TGTGCCAGCAGTTACAGGGGGCGCGCCGAAAAACTGTTTTTT.

This chain joins TRBV3-1 (or the pseudogene TRBV3-2) and TRBJ1-4; D uncertain. The V gene lost 4 bases and the J gene lost 4 bases, with 16 bases spanning the gap. CDR3 length: 16 amino acids. CDR1 is LGHDT and CDR2 is YNNKEL in the germline V gene (reference sequence). The CDR3 DNA sequence: TGTGCCAGCAGCCGGAATCGGTGGGGAGTTAATGAAAAACTGTTTTTT. Protein product: CASSRNRWGVNEKLFF.

The chain links TRBV6-4 to TRBJ2-1, with 11 bases fitting TRBD2. CDR1 MRHNA and CDR2 SNTAGT come from the germline V gene. After removal of 6 bases from V and 4 bases from J, the junction contained 5 bases not matched to a gene. The length of the CDR3 is 15 residues. This CDR3 is CASSSLAGDYNEQFF. The DNA for the CDR3 is TGTGCCAGCAGCTCACTAGCGGGAGATTACAATGAGCAGTTCTTC.

V gene TRBV5-1 combines with J gene TRBJ1-2, with 8 positions matching TRBD1. Per the germline V gene, CDR1 is SGHRS and CDR2 is YFSETQ. V dropped 1 base and J dropped 2; count of bases not matched to a gene: 16. The CDR3 has 19 amino acids. Here the CDR3 DNA reads TGCGCCAGCAGCTTGAGGGCAGGGGGCGCAGAAGTGGGAAACTATGGCTACACCTTC. Protein sequence: CASSLRAGGAEVGNYGYTF. Complete variable domain (other parts from reference TRBV5-1 and TRBJ1-2): KAGVTQTPRYLIKTRGQQVTLSCSPISGHRSVSWYQQTPGQGLQFLFEYFSETQRNKGNFPGRFSGRQFSNSRSEMNVSTLELGDSALYLCASSLRAGGAEVGNYGYTFGSGTRLTVV.

J is TRBJ1-1 and V is TRBV18; weak D call: TRBD1 (5 bases). This CDR3 is 14 amino acids long. From germline, CDR1 is KGHSH and CDR2 LQKENI. Deletions cut 6 bases from V and 3 bases from J, with 14 bases between. DNA for the CDR3: TGTGCCAGCTCCCCTTTAAGACAGTACACTGAAGCTTTCTTT. Its translation: CASSPLRQYTEAFF.